This paragraph reports one T cell receptor beta chain. This CDR3 has 16 residues. Germline V gene data show CDR1 as LNHDA and CDR2 as SQIVND (reference sequence). Germline trimming cut 6 bases from V and 2 bases from J; bases unmatched to any gene: 12. As processed by the authors: Amplification of reference gene primers was used by the study to estimate nucleated cell counts. Produced via immunoSEQ multiplex PCR; TCRdb's table is partial and in-frame only. The V and J calls and the clone size are those of that table, but D and trimming were determined from the DNA. The sample has around 240,000 clones; approximately 85% are singletons. This sample was taken from a study of blood T cell repertoires in COVID-19. Looking at the study overall: Acute-phase and convalescent COVID-19 samples originated in the United States, Italy and Spain. In each case, the material was cDNA or gDNA derived from T cells, B-cell-depleted T cells, or PBMCs.

Participants spanned ages roughly 18 to 95 years and resided in over 20 US areas. The chain employs TRBV19 and TRBJ1-1; TRBD1 agrees at 7 bases. The sequenced material came from PBMCs or T cells enriched from blood (not recorded which). This clonotype was sampled from a woman aged 45 to 65 who had recovered from COVID-19. The CDR3 DNA sequence: TGTGCCAGTAGGAACCTTCGTACAGGGGAAAACACTGAAGCTTTCTTT. Its protein is CASRNLRTGENTEAFF.